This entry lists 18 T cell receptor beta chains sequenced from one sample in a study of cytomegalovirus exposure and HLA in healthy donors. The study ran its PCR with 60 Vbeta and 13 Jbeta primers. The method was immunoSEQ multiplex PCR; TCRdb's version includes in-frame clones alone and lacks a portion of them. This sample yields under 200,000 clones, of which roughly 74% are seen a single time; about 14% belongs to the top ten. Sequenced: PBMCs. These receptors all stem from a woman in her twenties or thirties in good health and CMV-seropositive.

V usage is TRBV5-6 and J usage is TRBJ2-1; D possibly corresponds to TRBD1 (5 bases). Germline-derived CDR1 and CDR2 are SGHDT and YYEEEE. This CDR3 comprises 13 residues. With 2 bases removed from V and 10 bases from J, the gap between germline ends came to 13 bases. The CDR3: CASSFDRYGEQFF. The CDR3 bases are TGTGCCAGCAGCTTTGACAGATATGGAGAGCAGTTCTTC.

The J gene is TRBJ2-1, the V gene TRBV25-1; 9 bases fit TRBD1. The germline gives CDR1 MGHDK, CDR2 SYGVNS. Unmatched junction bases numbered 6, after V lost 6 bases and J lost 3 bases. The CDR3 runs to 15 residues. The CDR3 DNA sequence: TGTGCCAGCAGACTCACAGGGGGCTACTACAATGAGCAGTTCTTC. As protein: CASRLTGGYYNEQFF. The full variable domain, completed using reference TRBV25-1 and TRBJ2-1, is EADIYQTPRYLVIGTGKKITLECSQTMGHDKMYWYQQDPGMELHLIHYSYGVNSTEKGDLSSESTVSRIRTEHFPLTLESARPSHTSQYLCASRLTGGYYNEQFFGPGTRLTVL.

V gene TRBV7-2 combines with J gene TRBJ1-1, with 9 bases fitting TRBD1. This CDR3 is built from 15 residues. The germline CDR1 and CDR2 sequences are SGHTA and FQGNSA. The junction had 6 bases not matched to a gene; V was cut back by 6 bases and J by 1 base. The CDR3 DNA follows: TGTGCCAGCAGTCCCACAGGGGGCCAGAACACTGAAGCTTTCTTT. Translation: CASSPTGGQNTEAFF.

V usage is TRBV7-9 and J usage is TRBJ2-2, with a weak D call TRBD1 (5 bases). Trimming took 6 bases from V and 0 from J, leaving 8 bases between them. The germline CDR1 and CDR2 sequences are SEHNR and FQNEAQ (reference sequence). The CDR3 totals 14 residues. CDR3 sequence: CASREQANTGELFF. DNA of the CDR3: TGTGCCAGCAGGGAACAGGCGAACACCGGGGAGCTGTTTTTT.

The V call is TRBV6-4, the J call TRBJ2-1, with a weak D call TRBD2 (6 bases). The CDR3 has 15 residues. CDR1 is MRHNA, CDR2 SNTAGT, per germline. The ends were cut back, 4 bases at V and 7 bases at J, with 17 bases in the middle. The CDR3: CASSASSEEGNEQFF. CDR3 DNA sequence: TGTGCCAGCAGTGCCTCCTCGGAGGAGGGGAATGAGCAGTTCTTC.

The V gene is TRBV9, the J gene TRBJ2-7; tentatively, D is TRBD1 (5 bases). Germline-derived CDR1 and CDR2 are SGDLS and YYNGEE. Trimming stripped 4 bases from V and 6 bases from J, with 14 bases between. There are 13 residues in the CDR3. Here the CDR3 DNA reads TGTGCCAGCAGCACATCTCTAGGGGCCGAGCAGTACTTC. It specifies CASSTSLGAEQYF. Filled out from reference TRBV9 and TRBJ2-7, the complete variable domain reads DSGVTQTPKHLITATGQRVTLRCSPRSGDLSVYWYQQSLDQGLQFLIQYYNGEERAKGNILERFSAQQFPDLHSELNLSSLELGDSALYFCASSTSLGAEQYFGPGTRLTVT.

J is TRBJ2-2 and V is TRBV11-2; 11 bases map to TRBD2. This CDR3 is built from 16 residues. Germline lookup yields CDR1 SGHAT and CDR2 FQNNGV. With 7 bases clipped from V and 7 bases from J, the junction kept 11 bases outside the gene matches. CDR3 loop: CASTRLLAGGGGELFF. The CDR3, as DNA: TGTGCCAGCACGCGGCTCCTAGCGGGGGGCGGCGGGGAGCTGTTTTTT. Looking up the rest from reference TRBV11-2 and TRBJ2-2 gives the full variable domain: EAGVAQSPRYKIIEKRQSVAFWCNPISGHATLYWYQQILGQGPKLLIQFQNNGVVDDSQLPKDRFSAERLKGVDSTLKIQPAKLEDSAVYLCASTRLLAGGGGELFFGEGSRLTVL.

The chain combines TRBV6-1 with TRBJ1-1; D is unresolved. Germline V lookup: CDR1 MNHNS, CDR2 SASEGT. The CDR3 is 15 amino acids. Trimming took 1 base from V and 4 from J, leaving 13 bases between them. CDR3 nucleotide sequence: TGTGCCAGCAGTGAAGGATTAGGGAGACCCACTGAAGCTTTCTTT. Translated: CASSEGLGRPTEAFF.

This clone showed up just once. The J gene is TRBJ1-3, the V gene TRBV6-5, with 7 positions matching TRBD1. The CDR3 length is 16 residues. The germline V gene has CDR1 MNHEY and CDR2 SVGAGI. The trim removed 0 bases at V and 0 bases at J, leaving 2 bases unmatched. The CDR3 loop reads CASSYSDRTSGNTIYF. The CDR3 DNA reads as TGTGCCAGCAGTTACTCGGACAGGACCTCTGGAAACACCATATATTTT.

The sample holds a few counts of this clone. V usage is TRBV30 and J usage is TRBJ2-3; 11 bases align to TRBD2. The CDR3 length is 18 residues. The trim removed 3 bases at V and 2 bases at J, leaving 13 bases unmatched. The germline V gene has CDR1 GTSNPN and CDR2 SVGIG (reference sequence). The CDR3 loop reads CAWSAVGSSGGSTDTQYF. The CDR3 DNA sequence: TGTGCCTGGAGCGCCGTGGGTTCTAGCGGGGGGTCCACAGATACGCAGTATTTT. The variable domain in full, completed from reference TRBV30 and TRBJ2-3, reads SQTIHQWPATLVQPVGSPLSLECTVEGTSNPNLYWYRQAAGRGLQLLFYSVGIGQISSEVPQNLSASRPQDRQFILSSKKLLLSDSGFYLCAWSAVGSSGGSTDTQYFGPGTRLTVL.

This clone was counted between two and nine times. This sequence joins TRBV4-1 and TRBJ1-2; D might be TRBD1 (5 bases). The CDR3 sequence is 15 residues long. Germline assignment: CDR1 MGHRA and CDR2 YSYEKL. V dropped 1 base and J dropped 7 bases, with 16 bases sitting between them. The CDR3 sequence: CASSQGSSGGTGYTF. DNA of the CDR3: TGCGCCAGCAGCCAAGGGAGTTCGGGGGGTACTGGCTACACCTTC.

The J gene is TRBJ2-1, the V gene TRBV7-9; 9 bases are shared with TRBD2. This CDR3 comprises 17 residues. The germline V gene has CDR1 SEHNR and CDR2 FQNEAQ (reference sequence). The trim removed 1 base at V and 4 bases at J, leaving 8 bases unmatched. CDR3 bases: TGTGCCAGCAGCTTAGTAGTTGCCAGCGGGGGGTACAATGAGCAGTTCTTC. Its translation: CASSLVVASGGYNEQFF.

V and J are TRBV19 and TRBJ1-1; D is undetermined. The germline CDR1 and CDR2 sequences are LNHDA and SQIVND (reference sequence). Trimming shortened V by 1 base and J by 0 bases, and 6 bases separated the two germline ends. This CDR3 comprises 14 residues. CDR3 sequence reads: CASSIGLMNTEAFF. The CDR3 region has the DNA TGTGCCAGTAGTATAGGCCTAATGAACACTGAAGCTTTCTTT.

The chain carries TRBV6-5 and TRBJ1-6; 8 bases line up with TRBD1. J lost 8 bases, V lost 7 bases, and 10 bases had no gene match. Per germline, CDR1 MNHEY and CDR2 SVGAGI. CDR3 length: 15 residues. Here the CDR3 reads CASNQDRGGDSPLHF. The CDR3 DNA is TGTGCCAGCAACCAAGACAGGGGTGGCGATTCACCCCTCCACTTT.

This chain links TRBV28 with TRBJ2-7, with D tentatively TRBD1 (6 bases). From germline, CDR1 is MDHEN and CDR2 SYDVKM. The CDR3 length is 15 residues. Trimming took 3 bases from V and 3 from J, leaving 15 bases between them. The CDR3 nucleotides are TGTGCCAGCAGTTTCTCACCGGGACACATCTACGAGCAGTACTTC. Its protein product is CASSFSPGHIYEQYF.

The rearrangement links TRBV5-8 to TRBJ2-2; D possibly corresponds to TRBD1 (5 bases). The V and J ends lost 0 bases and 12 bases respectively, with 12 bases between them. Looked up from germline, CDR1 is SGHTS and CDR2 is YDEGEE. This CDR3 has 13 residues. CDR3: CASSLGRGNQLFF. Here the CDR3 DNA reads TGTGCCAGCAGCTTGGGAAGGGGCAACCAGCTGTTTTTT.

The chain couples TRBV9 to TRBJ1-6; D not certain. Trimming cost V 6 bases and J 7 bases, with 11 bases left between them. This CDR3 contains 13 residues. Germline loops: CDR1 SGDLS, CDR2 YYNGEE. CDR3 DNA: TGTGCCAGCACCAAGTCAGTCAATTCACCCCTCCACTTT. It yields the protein CASTKSVNSPLHF.

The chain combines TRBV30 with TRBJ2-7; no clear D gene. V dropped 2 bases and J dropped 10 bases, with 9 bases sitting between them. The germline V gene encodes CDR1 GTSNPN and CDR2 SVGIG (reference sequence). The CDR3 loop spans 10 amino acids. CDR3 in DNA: TGTGCCTGGAGTTTCCGACTCCAGTACTTC. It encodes CAWSFRLQYF.